The next 27 T cell receptor beta chains were all read from a single sample in a study of blood T cell repertoires in COVID-19. Libraries were prepared by immunoSEQ multiplex PCR; TCRdb keeps only in-frame clonotypes and omits some of them. The sample shows approximately 93,000 clones, about nine tenths of them seen only once. The specimen was peripheral blood. These receptor sequences come from a man in his fifties or sixties with active or convalescent COVID-19.

The chain has TRBV18 and TRBJ2-3, with 9 bases lining up with TRBD2. This CDR3 comprises 17 residues. Trimming took 5 bases from V and 0 from J; bases not matched to a gene: 9. CDR1 is KGHSH and CDR2 is LQKENI in the germline V gene. CDR3 protein: CASSSLAGRTSTDTQYF. The CDR3 DNA follows: TGTGCCAGCTCATCCCTAGCGGGGAGAACTAGCACAGATACGCAGTATTTT.

A few counts support this clone. The V and J genes are TRBV18 and TRBJ2-7, with 7 bases matching TRBD1. The CDR3 extends over 13 amino acids. The V gene's germline CDR1 is KGHSH and CDR2 LQKENI. J gave up 4 bases and V 4 bases, and 4 bases lay outside the gene matches. The CDR3, as DNA: TGTGCCAGCTCACTCAGACAGGGTTACGAGCAGTACTTC. This sequence encodes CASSLRQGYEQYF.

The chain has TRBV20-1 and TRBJ2-7; D is possibly TRBD1 (6 bases). V lost 3 bases and J 6 bases, leaving 18 bases between the germline ends. Germline-derived CDR1 and CDR2 are DFQATT and SNEGSKA (reference sequence). This CDR3 has 14 amino acids. The CDR3 region has the DNA TGCAGTGCTAGTCTCGGTCCAGGGGACCGCGAGCAGTACTTC. It encodes CSASLGPGDREQYF.

V gene TRBV6-5 combines with J gene TRBJ1-3; the D gene is possibly TRBD1 (5 bases). The CDR3 is 14 amino acids. Germline V CDR1 and CDR2: MNHEY, SVGAGI. V shed 6 bases and J shed 3 bases, with 12 bases lying between them. The CDR3 is CASRERQHGNTIYF. The CDR3 nucleotides are TGTGCCAGCAGAGAGCGACAGCATGGAAACACCATATATTTT.

The chain recombines TRBV4-1 with TRBJ2-6; tentatively, D is TRBD1 (6 bases). CDR1 is MGHRA and CDR2 is YSYEKL in the germline V gene. There are 18 residues in the CDR3. The V end lost 0 bases, the J end lost 0 bases, and 12 bases lay between the germline ends. The CDR3 here is CASSQEQGWDSGANVLTF. The CDR3, as DNA: TGCGCCAGCAGCCAAGAACAGGGTTGGGACTCTGGGGCCAACGTCCTGACTTTC.

V is TRBV5-1 and J is TRBJ2-1, with TRBD2 as a possible D gene (5 bases). Germline CDR1 SGHRS, CDR2 YFSETQ. The CDR3 extends over 13 amino acids. V lost 7 bases to trimming and J lost 0 bases, with 8 bases between them. CDR3 sequence: CASASGSYNEQFF. CDR3 DNA sequence: TGCGCCAGCGCAAGCGGCTCCTACAATGAGCAGTTCTTC.

The chain is built from TRBV19 and TRBJ2-1; 10 nucleotides agree with TRBD2. The V and J ends lost 3 bases and 9 bases, in that order; junction bases with no gene match: 11. This CDR3 has 16 residues. Per the germline V gene, CDR1 is LNHDA and CDR2 is SQIVND (reference sequence). CDR3 protein: CASSIRSSGGSIEQFF. CDR3 DNA sequence: TGTGCCAGTAGTATTCGTAGTAGCGGGGGGTCTATTGAGCAGTTCTTC.

The chain combines TRBV5-1 with TRBJ2-5; TRBD2 matches 10 bases. The CDR3 loop spans 14 amino acids. With V trimmed by 3 bases and J by 5 bases, 4 bases remained unmatched. Germline loops: CDR1 SGHRS, CDR2 YFSETQ. CDR3 DNA sequence: TGCGCCAGCAGCTCAGGTAGCGGGAGGGAGACCCAGTACTTC. It translates to CASSSGSGRETQYF.

The genes are TRBV2 and TRBJ2-7; maybe TRBD1 (6 bases). Trimming stripped 6 bases from V and 1 base from J, with 16 bases between. The CDR3 covers 15 residues. Germline CDR1 SNHLY, CDR2 FYNNEI. DNA for the CDR3: TGTGCCAGCAGACCAGGGGTAGTGGGTTCCTACGAGCAGTACTTC. This gives the protein CASRPGVVGSYEQYF.

The gene calls are TRBV5-1 and TRBJ2-5; D is perhaps TRBD1 (6 bases). V lost 2 bases and J 0 bases, leaving 11 bases between the germline ends. The CDR3 is 15 residues long. CDR1 is SGHRS and CDR2 is YFSETQ in the germline V gene. The CDR3 region has the DNA TGCGCCAGCAGCTTTCACAGGGACAACCAAGAGACCCAGTACTTC. It encodes CASSFHRDNQETQYF.

The genes are TRBV19 and TRBJ1-1; tentative D call: TRBD1 (5 bases). Looked up from germline, CDR1 is LNHDA and CDR2 is SQIVND (reference sequence). V shed 6 bases and J shed 0 bases, with 14 bases lying between them. CDR3 size: 15 residues. The chain's CDR3 is CASSGSWGMNTEAFF. The CDR3 DNA is TGTGCCAGTAGCGGGAGCTGGGGCATGAACACTGAAGCTTTCTTT.

The J gene is TRBJ2-2, the V gene TRBV5-1; D is possibly TRBD2 (6 bases). The CDR3 runs to 16 residues. From germline, CDR1 is SGHRS and CDR2 YFSETQ. The V and J ends lost 0 bases and 5 bases respectively, with 14 bases between them. CDR3 coding DNA: TGCGCCAGCAGCTTGGCGGGAGTAGGGACGACCGGGGAGCTGTTTTTT. Residues: CASSLAGVGTTGELFF.

A single count supports this clone. The chain uses TRBV9 and TRBJ2-7; 9 positions agree with TRBD2. This CDR3 is built from 16 residues. The J segment lost 3 bases and the V segment lost 0 bases, leaving 7 bases of the junction unmatched. Germline V CDR1 and CDR2: SGDLS, YYNGEE. The CDR3 DNA follows: TGTGCCAGCAGCGTAGGTTGGCGGGAGGGAAACTACGAGCAGTACTTC. Its translation is CASSVGWREGNYEQYF.

The chain is built from TRBV5-8 and TRBJ2-5; TRBD1 aligns across 7 bases. This CDR3 has 14 amino acids. V lost 4 bases, J lost 2 bases, and 5 bases stayed unmatched. CDR1 and CDR2 from the germline V gene are SGHTS and YDEGEE. Here the CDR3 reads CASSTDRSQETQYF. The CDR3 bases are TGTGCCAGCAGCACGGACAGGAGTCAAGAGACCCAGTACTTC.

J is TRBJ1-5 and V is TRBV27; TRBD1 aligns across 9 bases. The germline V gene encodes CDR1 MNHEY and CDR2 SMNVEV (reference sequence). CDR3 length: 15 amino acids. V was pared by 4 bases and J by 4 bases, with 5 bases of the junction left unmatched. The CDR3 DNA sequence: TGTGCCAGCAGTTCATTGGGGACAGGGAATCAGCCCCAGCATTTT. Protein product: CASSSLGTGNQPQHF.

The chain couples TRBV5-1 to TRBJ2-2, with 15 bases that match TRBD2. The germline V gene has CDR1 SGHRS and CDR2 YFSETQ. V gave up 3 bases and J gave up 2 bases; unmatched junction bases: 5. The CDR3 is 18 residues long. DNA of the CDR3: TGCGCCAGCAGCTCGATGGGACTAGCGGGAGGAAACACCGGGGAGCTGTTTTTT. This codes for CASSSMGLAGGNTGELFF.

V and J are TRBV19 and TRBJ2-3, with D possibly being TRBD1 (6 bases). CDR1 is LNHDA and CDR2 is SQIVND in the germline V gene (reference sequence). The CDR3 consists of 13 residues. Deletions cut 4 bases from V and 8 bases from J, with 13 bases between. CDR3 bases: TGTGCCAGTAGTAAATCAGGGGATCGTACGCAGTATTTT. Translating gives CASSKSGDRTQYF. The variable domain in full, completed from reference TRBV19 and TRBJ2-3, reads DGGITQSPKYLFRKEGQNVTLSCEQNLNHDAMYWYRQDPGQGLRLIYYSQIVNDFQKGDIAEGYSVSREKKESFPLTVTSAQKNPTAFYLCASSKSGDRTQYFGPGTRLTVL.

The V gene is TRBV29-1, the J gene TRBJ2-1; 13 nucleotides agree with TRBD2. Germline CDR1 and CDR2: SQVTM and ANQGSEA. The CDR3 covers 15 residues. J lost 8 bases, V lost 1 base, and 5 bases had no gene match. CDR3 residues: CSVEGLAGGVYEQFF. CDR3 nucleotides: TGCAGCGTTGAAGGACTAGCGGGAGGTGTTTATGAGCAGTTCTTC.

This clone was seen a single time. The chain is built from TRBV4-2 and TRBJ2-3, with TRBD1 matching 8 bases. Germline V lookup: CDR1 LGHNA, CDR2 YNFKEQ. J lost 2 bases, V lost 1 base, and 2 bases had no gene match. The CDR3 has 15 amino acids. The CDR3: CASSQADRDTDTQYF. CDR3 nucleotide sequence: TGTGCCAGCAGCCAAGCGGACAGGGACACAGATACGCAGTATTTT.

This clone showed up just a few times. The gene calls are TRBV6-5 and TRBJ2-1; 9 nucleotides line up with TRBD1. V was pared by 4 bases and J by 3 bases, with 4 bases of the junction left unmatched. CDR1 and CDR2 (germline): MNHEY, SVGAGI. This CDR3 is built from 15 residues. The CDR3 is CASSSRTGDYNEQFF. The CDR3 nucleotides read TGTGCCAGCAGTTCCCGGACAGGGGACTACAATGAGCAGTTCTTC.

This clone was recorded only once. The V gene is TRBV7-6, the J gene TRBJ2-2; 8 nucleotides agree with TRBD2. The CDR3 runs 15 residues. With V trimmed by 0 bases and J by 4 bases, 1 base remained unmatched. CDR1 is SGHVS and CDR2 is FNYEAQ in the germline V gene. CDR3 sequence: CASSLALAGTGELFF. The CDR3 DNA follows: TGTGCCAGCAGCTTAGCGCTAGCGGGCACCGGGGAGCTGTTTTTT.

The V call is TRBV6-5, the J call TRBJ1-2; tentatively, D is TRBD1 (5 bases). V lost 6 bases, J lost 8 bases, and 10 bases lay in between. The V gene's germline CDR1 is MNHEY and CDR2 SVGAGI. There are 11 residues in the CDR3. This CDR3 reads CASRERQGYTF. CDR3 sequence (DNA): TGTGCCAGCAGAGAGAGACAGGGCTACACCTTC.

The chain employs TRBV19 and TRBJ1-5, with D possibly matching TRBD1 (5 bases). There are 13 residues in the CDR3. Germline CDR1 reads LNHDA; CDR2 reads SQIVND (reference sequence). Trimming left V 3 bases short and J 2 bases short, with 5 bases between. CDR3: CASSIRGNQPQHF. The CDR3 coding sequence is TGTGCCAGTAGTATCAGGGGCAATCAGCCCCAGCATTTT.

For this clone: Other DNA sequences from this sample encode an identical CDR3 as well. J is TRBJ2-7 and V is TRBV7-2; 10 positions agree with TRBD2. Germline loops: CDR1 SGHTA, CDR2 FQGNSA. The CDR3 has 14 residues. J gave up 4 bases and V 5 bases, and 5 bases lay outside the gene matches. The CDR3 loop reads CASSLRLAGYEQYF. The CDR3 DNA reads TGTGCCAGCAGCCTTCGACTAGCGGGTTACGAGCAGTACTTC.

This sequence joins TRBV28 and TRBJ2-7, with 11 bases aligning to TRBD1. This CDR3 region has 14 residues. Germline V CDR1 and CDR2: MDHEN, SYDVKM. The J segment lost 3 bases and the V segment lost 2 bases, leaving 0 bases of the junction unmatched. The CDR3: CASSLGTGGYEQYF. The CDR3 region has the DNA TGTGCCAGCAGTTTAGGGACAGGGGGCTACGAGCAGTACTTC.

The rearrangement links TRBV19 to TRBJ2-6; the D gene is possibly TRBD1 (6 bases). Per the germline V gene, CDR1 is LNHDA and CDR2 is SQIVND (reference sequence). V lost 5 bases and J lost 0, with 17 bases in between. The CDR3 length is 18 residues. The CDR3, as DNA: TGTGCCAGTAGTCCTGACAGGATACTACCCTCTGGGGCCAACGTCCTGACTTTC. Protein: CASSPDRILPSGANVLTF.

This chain joins TRBV28 and TRBJ2-3; 9 bases are a match to TRBD2. The CDR3 spans 15 residues. Germline V gene lookup returns CDR1 MDHEN and CDR2 SYDVKM. V gave up 8 bases and J gave up 2 bases; unmatched junction bases: 8. The CDR3 sequence: CASRGSGSPTDTQYF. The CDR3 bases are TGTGCCAGCCGAGGTAGCGGGAGTCCCACAGATACGCAGTATTTT.